The TCR beta chain described here comes from a study of blood T cells in healthy people across ages. General observations from the study: Significant beta diversity loss was already apparent by age 40, declining roughly linearly.

This clonotype turned up a few times. Its antigen remains unknown. A second PCR of about 7 to 12 cycles used a sample-barcoded 5' primer and a J-beta primer mix. TCRdb re-analysed the 5' RACE reads in MiXCR, keeping a single row per CDR3 protein. The sample lists roughly 800,000 distinct CDR3 sequences, 20% to 30% seen once, with 3% to 4.5% in the top ten. The sample was also reused in another study, on T cells of mothers and their children. That study adds: RNA that had been extracted went wholly into cDNA synthesis, at roughly 1.5 ug per 15 ul. Overlap ran slightly, non-significantly higher for related than unrelated mother-child pairs.

The sequence derives from a boy younger than 18 in good health. Sequenced sample: blood.

CDR3 sequence: CASSPGTGYQETQYF. CDR3 nucleotides: TGTGCCAGCTCACCCGGGACAGGGTACCAAGAGACCCAGTACTTC. V is TRBV18 and J is TRBJ2-5; 9 nucleotides line up with TRBD1. The CDR3 sequence is 15 residues long. Germline values: CDR1 KGHSH, CDR2 LQKENI. Trimming removed 3 bases from V and 0 bases from J; junction bases left unmatched: 2.